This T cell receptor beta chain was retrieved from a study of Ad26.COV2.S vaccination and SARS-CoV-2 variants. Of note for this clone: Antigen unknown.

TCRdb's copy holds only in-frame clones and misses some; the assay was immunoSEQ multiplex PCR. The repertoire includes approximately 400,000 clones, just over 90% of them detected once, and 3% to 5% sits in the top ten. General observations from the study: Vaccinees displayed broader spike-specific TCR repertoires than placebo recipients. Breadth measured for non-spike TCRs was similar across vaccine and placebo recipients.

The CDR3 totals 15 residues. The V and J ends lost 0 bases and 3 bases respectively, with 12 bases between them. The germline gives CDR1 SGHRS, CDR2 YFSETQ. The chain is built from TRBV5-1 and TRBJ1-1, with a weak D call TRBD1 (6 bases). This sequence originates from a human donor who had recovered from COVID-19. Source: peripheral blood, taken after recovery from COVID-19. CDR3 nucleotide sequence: TGCGCCAGCAGCTTGGAAACAGGGAGGGACACTGAAGCTTTCTTT. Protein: CASSLETGRDTEAFF.